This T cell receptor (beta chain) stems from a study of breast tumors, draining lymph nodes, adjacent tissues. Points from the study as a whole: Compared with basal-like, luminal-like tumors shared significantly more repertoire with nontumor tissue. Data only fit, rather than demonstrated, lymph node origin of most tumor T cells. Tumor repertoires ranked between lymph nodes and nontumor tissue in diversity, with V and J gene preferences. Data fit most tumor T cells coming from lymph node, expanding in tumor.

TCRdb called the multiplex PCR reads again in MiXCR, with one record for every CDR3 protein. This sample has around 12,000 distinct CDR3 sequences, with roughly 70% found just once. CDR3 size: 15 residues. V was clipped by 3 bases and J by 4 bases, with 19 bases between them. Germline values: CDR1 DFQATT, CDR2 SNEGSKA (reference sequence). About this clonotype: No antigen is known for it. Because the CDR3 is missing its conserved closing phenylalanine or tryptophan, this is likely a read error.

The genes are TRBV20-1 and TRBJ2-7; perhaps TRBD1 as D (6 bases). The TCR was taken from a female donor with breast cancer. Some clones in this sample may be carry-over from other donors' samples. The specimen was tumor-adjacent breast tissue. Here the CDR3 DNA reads TGCAGTGCTAGGGTAGGGGGTCTGAGGAGGTACGAGCAGTACCTC. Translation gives CSARVGGLRRYEQYL.